Listed below are T cell receptor beta chains from one sample, sequenced in a study of blood T cell repertoires in COVID-19. Profiling relied on immunoSEQ multiplex PCR, and the TCRdb table lists in-frame clones only, not all of them. Of around 150,000 clones detected, about 90% appear once; the ten largest clones hold roughly 5%. The sequenced sample consisted of peripheral blood. Receptors originate from a man younger than 45 with COVID-19, enrolled during active disease. Each CDR3 is given with its conserved first and last residue. D genes are given only for firm matches. Some rows mark clone size as missing; the rest say once, few, many or name a class of expanded clone.

j_gene | abundance | d_gene | v_gene | CDR3nt | CDR3aa
TRBJ2-2 | . | TRBD2 | TRBV3-1/TRBV3-2 | TGTGCCAGCAGCCTTACTAGCGGGAGGGCCCAGCTGTTTTTT | CASSLTSGRAQLFF
TRBJ2-5 | . | TRBD2 | TRBV14 | TGTGCCAGCAGCCAAGTTACTAGCGGGGAGACCCAGTACTTC | CASSQVTSGETQYF
TRBJ1-2 | . | TRBD1 | TRBV13 | TGTGCCAGCAGCTTAGGCCACTCGCCGCGGACAGGCCCAAGTCACACCTTC | CASSLGHSPRTGPSHTF
TRBJ1-1 | . | . | TRBV5-1 | TGCGCCAGCAGCTTGGAGGGGTCTAACACTGAAGCTTTCTTT | CASSLEGSNTEAFF
TRBJ1-5 | . | TRBD1 | TRBV19 | TGTGCCAGTAAAAACCTAGGGACAGGGGGCAATCAGCCCCAGCATTTT | CASKNLGTGGNQPQHF
TRBJ1-2 | . | TRBD1 | TRBV5-6 | TGTGCCAGCAGCCCGACAGGGATCGGCTACACCTTC | CASSPTGIGYTF
TRBJ1-3 | . | . | TRBV18 | TGTGCCAGCTCATTACGAATATCCACTACAGGTATTGGAAACACCATATATTTT | CASSLRISTTGIGNTIYF
TRBJ1-2 | . | TRBD1 | TRBV6-5 | TGTGCCAGCAGTTCGGGGGACAGTAACTATGGCTACACCTTC | CASSSGDSNYGYTF
TRBJ2-7 | . | . | TRBV9 | TGTGCCAGCAGCTCCACCGGGACCGTATGGGGACTCGCCTACGAGCAGTACTTC | CASSSTGTVWGLAYEQYF
TRBJ1-2 | . | TRBD1 | TRBV5-4 | TGTGCCAGCAGCCCAGGACAGGGGGTACGAGTCTATGGCTACACCTTC | CASSPGQGVRVYGYTF
TRBJ2-7 | few | TRBD1 | TRBV19 | TGTGCCAGTAGTAGTGGTCAGGGGGCCTTCGAGCAGTACTTC | CASSSGQGAFEQYF